This T cell receptor beta chain came from a study of blood T cell repertoires in COVID-19. Study as a whole: Material from acute and convalescent COVID-19 was sourced from the United States, Italy and Spain. T cells, B-cell-depleted T cells, or PBMCs provided the cDNA or gDNA that served as material.

The trim removed 5 bases at V and 4 bases at J, leaving 4 bases unmatched. The CDR3 totals 13 residues. Germline V gives CDR1 MNHEY, CDR2 SMNVEV (reference sequence). In the study's own analysis: Amplified reference gene primers provided the basis for estimating nucleated cell counts. Profiling relied on immunoSEQ multiplex PCR, and the TCRdb table lists in-frame clones only, not all of them. The D gene and trimming were derived from the DNA, and the V and J assignments and clone size from that table. The data show about 120,000 clones, with roughly 85% seen just once and approximately 4.2% held by the top ten.

This rearrangement joins TRBV27 to TRBJ1-2; TRBD1 matches at 7 bases. The specimen was peripheral blood. The clonotype was recovered from a man in his forties with acute or convalescent COVID-19. The CDR3 DNA sequence: TGTGCCAGCAGTACAGGGGTCAGCTATGGCTACACCTTC. It encodes CASSTGVSYGYTF.